The 17 T cell receptor beta chains presented below share a single source sample, sequenced in a study of T cells in Graves' hyperthyroidism and ophthalmopathy. Regions amplified from RNA transcripts were the TCR beta CDR3 regions. The HTBI primer set was used in a first-round RT-PCR of the TCR CDR3. TCRdb recomputed calls from the multiplex PCR reads with MiXCR, one row per CDR3 protein. This table has roughly 500,000 distinct CDR3 sequences, under 60% appearing once. The specimen was peripheral blood or thyroid tissue (not recorded which). The origin of the receptors is an adult woman with Graves' disease, either hyperthyroidism or ophthalmopathy (not recorded which).

In DNA form, the CDR3 reads TGCAGCGCCGGGGACGGTGCCTACGAGCAGTACTTC. Residues: CSAGDGAYEQYF. The rearrangement joins TRBV29-1 to TRBJ2-7, with D perhaps assigned TRBD1 or TRBD2 (5 bases each). Trimming pared 7 bases from V and 2 bases from J, leaving 12 bases between. The CDR3 is 12 amino acids. Looked up from germline, CDR1 is SQVTM and CDR2 is ANQGSEA.

There are many counts of this clonotype. The chain employs TRBV27 and TRBJ1-1; possibly TRBD1 for D (5 bases). This CDR3 spans 14 amino acids. Germline assignment: CDR1 MNHEY and CDR2 SMNVEV (reference sequence). V lost 6 bases and J 4 bases, leaving 15 bases between the germline ends. The CDR3 is CASRLGPGGTEAFF. The DNA for the CDR3 is TGTGCCAGCAGGTTGGGGCCTGGGGGCACTGAAGCTTTCTTT.

This clonotype was counted a few times. This chain joins TRBV10-3 and TRBJ1-5; D might be TRBD1 (6 bases). The V end was cut by 2 bases, the J end by 5 bases, with 10 bases between. Germline lookup yields CDR1 ENHRY and CDR2 SYGVKD. The CDR3 is 14 residues long. This CDR3 is CAISEEGGDQPQHF. The DNA of the CDR3 is TGTGCCATCAGTGAGGAGGGGGGCGATCAGCCCCAGCATTTT.

This clonotype was observed at least ten times. The chain combines TRBV15 with TRBJ1-1; D is uncertain. Trimming took off 0 bases at V and 4 bases at J, with 12 bases between the two ends. CDR3 size: 15 residues. In germline, CDR1 is LNHNV, CDR2 YYDKDF (reference sequence). The chain's CDR3 is CATSRERTPGTEAFF. The CDR3 bases are TGTGCCACCAGCAGAGAAAGAACGCCGGGCACTGAAGCTTTCTTT.

This clonotype has just a few counts. V gene TRBV27 combines with J gene TRBJ2-7; possibly TRBD2 for D (6 bases). The V and J ends lost 2 bases and 3 bases respectively, with 11 bases between them. This CDR3 is 14 amino acids long. Germline lookup yields CDR1 MNHEY and CDR2 SMNVEV (reference sequence). The CDR3 sequence: CASSLGGEDYEQYF. The CDR3 DNA reads as TGTGCCAGCAGTTTAGGAGGGGAAGACTACGAGCAGTACTTC.

The CDR3 spells CSARDGRNTIYF. The CDR3 region has the DNA TGCAGTGCTAGAGACGGGAGGAACACCATATATTTT. The chain carries TRBV20-1 and TRBJ1-3; the D is unclear. CDR3 length equals 12 residues. Between the trimmed V and J ends, which lost 0 bases and 7 bases, there was a span of 7 bases. Germline V lookup: CDR1 DFQATT, CDR2 SNEGSKA (reference sequence).

The chain joins TRBV6-5 to TRBJ2-6; D may be TRBD1 (5 bases). Germline CDR1 and CDR2: MNHEY and SVGAGI. The CDR3 covers 15 residues. V gave up 6 bases and J gave up 5 bases, with 14 bases separating them. CDR3 nucleotides: TGTGCCAGCAGGACAAGGGGTTTGAGGGCCAACGTCCTGACTTTC. Its translation is CASRTRGLRANVLTF.

This clonotype was counted many times. The chain employs TRBV20-1 and TRBJ2-7; perhaps TRBD1 as D (5 bases). The germline gives CDR1 DFQATT, CDR2 SNEGSKA (reference sequence). The CDR3 runs to 16 residues. V lost 4 bases and J lost 4, with 23 bases in between. DNA for the CDR3: TGCAGTGCTATAGGGGTAGGGGATCAACACTCGTACGAGCAGTACTTC. Translated: CSAIGVGDQHSYEQYF.

This chain joins TRBV7-2 and TRBJ1-2, with a weak D call TRBD1 (6 bases). The CDR3 is made up of 13 amino acids. The germline V and J ends were trimmed by 5 bases and 5 bases, with 12 bases remaining between them. Germline CDR1 is SGHTA and CDR2 is FQGNSA. This chain's CDR3 is CASSATQGYGYTF. The CDR3 DNA reads as TGTGCCAGCAGCGCTACCCAGGGGTATGGCTACACCTTC.

Only a few counts were recorded for this clonotype. The gene calls are TRBV18 and TRBJ1-1; D is ambiguous. Trimming cost V 0 bases and J 2 bases, with 7 bases left between them. The CDR3 totals 14 residues. From germline, CDR1 is KGHSH and CDR2 LQKENI. The CDR3 DNA follows: TGTGCCAGCTCACCACCCGACGGAAACACTGAAGCTTTCTTT. Translating it yields CASSPPDGNTEAFF.

The chain has TRBV15 and TRBJ2-3, with TRBD1 identical over 9 bases. The CDR3 totals 15 residues. CDR1 and CDR2 (germline): LNHNV, YYDKDF (reference sequence). V lost 1 base, J lost 3 bases, and 2 bases stayed unmatched. The CDR3 DNA reads as TGTGCCACCAGCAGAGGTGGACAGGGGACAGATACGCAGTATTTT. It yields the protein CATSRGGQGTDTQYF.

This clonotype has only a few counts. This CDR3 reads CAISEKAGGNEQFF. DNA for the CDR3: TGTGCCATCAGTGAAAAAGCTGGGGGGAATGAGCAGTTCTTC. The chain links TRBV10-3 to TRBJ2-5, with a weak D call TRBD2 (6 bases). The DNA matches TRBJ2-1 better at its end, which makes the J call doubtful. Germline V gene sequence: CDR1 ENHRY, CDR2 SYGVKD. The CDR3 runs 14 residues.

Ten or more counts support this clonotype. This chain uses TRBV29-1 with TRBJ1-2; possibly TRBD1 for D (5 bases). Trimming took 1 base from V and 0 from J, leaving 6 bases between them. CDR1 and CDR2 (germline): SQVTM, ANQGSEA. The CDR3 has 13 residues. CDR3 loop: CSVEGGTNYGYTF. CDR3 nucleotide sequence: TGCAGCGTTGAAGGGGGGACTAACTATGGCTACACCTTC.

This clonotype was seen repeatedly, ten times or more. The chain's CDR3 is CASRTTGAGNTIYF. The CDR3 bases are TGTGCCAGCAGGACAACAGGGGCTGGAAACACCATATATTTT. V is TRBV2 and J is TRBJ1-3; 7 nucleotides align to TRBD1. CDR1 and CDR2 (germline): SNHLY, FYNNEI. The CDR3 runs to 14 residues. J was trimmed by 2 bases and V by 6 bases; bases with no gene match: 4.

The chain carries TRBV5-1 and TRBJ1-2; no firm D call. Trimming removed 4 bases from V and 4 bases from J, with 17 bases in between. The CDR3 spans 15 residues. The germline gives CDR1 SGHRS, CDR2 YFSETQ. The CDR3 DNA sequence: TGCGCCAGCAGCGCCCCTGAGAGGGATCTCTATGGCTACACCTTC. Protein sequence: CASSAPERDLYGYTF.

The CDR3 DNA sequence: TGTGCCAGCAGCCCGGGACTAGCGGGGGCAAGCAACACCGGGGAGCTGTTTTTT. Translation gives CASSPGLAGASNTGELFF. The chain carries TRBV11-2 and TRBJ2-2; the match to TRBD2 covers 14 bases. The CDR3 is 18 residues long. V shed 5 bases and J 2 bases; nucleotides not matched to a gene: 7. The germline V gene has CDR1 SGHAT and CDR2 FQNNGV.

This clonotype was detected ten times or more. The chain joins TRBV6-2 or TRBV6-3 to TRBJ1-5; TRBD1 agrees at 7 bases. From germline, CDR1 is MNHEY and CDR2 SVGEGT. The CDR3 runs 14 residues. The V gene end was trimmed by 6 bases and the J gene end by 5 bases; junction bases not matched to a gene: 7. CDR3 coding DNA: TGTGCCAGCAGCCGATACAGGGGATATCAGCCCCAGCATTTT. It translates to CASSRYRGYQPQHF.